This T cell receptor (beta chain) stems from a study of beta chain features in type 1 diabetes. V lost 0 bases, J lost 8 bases, and 4 bases stayed unmatched. In germline, CDR1 is MNHEY, CDR2 SVGAGI. This CDR3 has 15 residues. Sequenced material consisted of expressed TCRB transcripts (all of the isolated RNA was reverse transcribed). Profiling relied on immunoSEQ multiplex PCR, and the TCRdb table lists in-frame clones only, not all of them. The table lists 200,000 to 250,000 clones, 9.6% of them singletons, with 0.034% in the top ten. This TCR was recovered from a woman under 30 in good health. V usage is TRBV6-5 and J usage is TRBJ1-6, with TRBD1 identical over 7 bases. Sequencing was performed on naive CD4+ T cells from blood. The CDR3 DNA sequence: TGTGCCAGCAGTTACTCGGGGACAGCAGATTCACCCCTCCACTTT. Its translation is CASSYSGTADSPLHF.